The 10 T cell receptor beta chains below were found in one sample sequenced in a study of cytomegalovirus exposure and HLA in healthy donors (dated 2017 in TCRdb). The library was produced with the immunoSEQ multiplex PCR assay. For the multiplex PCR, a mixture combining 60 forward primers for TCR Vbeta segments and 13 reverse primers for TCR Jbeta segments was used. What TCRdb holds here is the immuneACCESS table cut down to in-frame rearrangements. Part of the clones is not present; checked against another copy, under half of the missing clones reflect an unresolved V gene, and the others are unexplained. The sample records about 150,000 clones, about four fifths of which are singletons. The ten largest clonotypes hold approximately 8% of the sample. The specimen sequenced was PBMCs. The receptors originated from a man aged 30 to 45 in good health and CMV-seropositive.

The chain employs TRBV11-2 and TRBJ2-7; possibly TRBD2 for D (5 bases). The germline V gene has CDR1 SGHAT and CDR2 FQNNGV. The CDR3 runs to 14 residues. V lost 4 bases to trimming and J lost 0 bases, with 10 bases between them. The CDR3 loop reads CASSYPTSSYEQYF. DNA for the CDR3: TGTGCCAGCAGCTATCCTACTAGCTCCTACGAGCAGTACTTC.

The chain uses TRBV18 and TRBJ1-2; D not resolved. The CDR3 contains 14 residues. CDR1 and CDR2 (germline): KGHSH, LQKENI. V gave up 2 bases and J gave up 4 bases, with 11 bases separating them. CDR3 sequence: CASSPSASGYGYTF. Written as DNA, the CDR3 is TGTGCCAGCTCACCATCGGCCTCGGGCTATGGCTACACCTTC.

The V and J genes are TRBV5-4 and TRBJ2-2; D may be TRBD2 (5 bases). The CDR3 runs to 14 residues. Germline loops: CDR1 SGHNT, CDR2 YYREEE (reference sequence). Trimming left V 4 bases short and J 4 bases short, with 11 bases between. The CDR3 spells CASSGGRGTGELFF. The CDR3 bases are TGTGCCAGCAGCGGCGGACGGGGCACCGGGGAGCTGTTTTTT.

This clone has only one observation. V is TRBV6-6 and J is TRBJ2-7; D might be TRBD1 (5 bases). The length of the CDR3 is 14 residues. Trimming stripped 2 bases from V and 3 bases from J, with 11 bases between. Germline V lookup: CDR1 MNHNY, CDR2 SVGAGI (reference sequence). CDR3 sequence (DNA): TGTGCCAGCAGTTACGAAAGGGGCGGCTACGAGCAGTACTTC. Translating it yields CASSYERGGYEQYF.

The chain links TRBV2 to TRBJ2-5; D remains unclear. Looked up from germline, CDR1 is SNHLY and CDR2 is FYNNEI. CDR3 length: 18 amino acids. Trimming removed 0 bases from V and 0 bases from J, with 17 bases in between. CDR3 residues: CASSEARPPERYQETQYF. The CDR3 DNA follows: TGTGCCAGCAGTGAAGCGCGGCCCCCTGAAAGGTACCAAGAGACCCAGTACTTC.

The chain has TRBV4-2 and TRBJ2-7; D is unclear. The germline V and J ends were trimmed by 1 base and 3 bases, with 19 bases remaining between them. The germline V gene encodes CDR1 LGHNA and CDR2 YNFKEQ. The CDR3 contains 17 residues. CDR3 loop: CASSQGIASRANYEQYF. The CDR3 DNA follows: TGTGCCAGCAGCCAAGGGATAGCTTCCAGAGCCAACTACGAGCAGTACTTC.

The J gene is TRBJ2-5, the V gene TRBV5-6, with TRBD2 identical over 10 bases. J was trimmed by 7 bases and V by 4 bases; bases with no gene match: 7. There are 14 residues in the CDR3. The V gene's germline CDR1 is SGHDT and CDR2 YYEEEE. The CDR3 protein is CASSPSGSGRTQYF. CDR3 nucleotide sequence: TGTGCCAGCAGCCCTAGCGGGAGCGGTCGGACCCAGTACTTC.

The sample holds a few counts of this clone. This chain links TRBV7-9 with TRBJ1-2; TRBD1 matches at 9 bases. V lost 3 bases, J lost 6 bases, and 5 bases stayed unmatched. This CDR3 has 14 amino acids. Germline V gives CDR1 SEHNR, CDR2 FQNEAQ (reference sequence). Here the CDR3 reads CASSLGQGQDGYTF. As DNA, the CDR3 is TGTGCCAGCAGCTTGGGACAGGGCCAAGATGGCTACACCTTC.

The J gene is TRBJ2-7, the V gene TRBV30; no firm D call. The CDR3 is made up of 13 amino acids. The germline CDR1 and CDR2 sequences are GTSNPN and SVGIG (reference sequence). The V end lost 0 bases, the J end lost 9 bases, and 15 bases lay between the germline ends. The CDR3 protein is CAWSVQTSTGQYF. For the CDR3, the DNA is TGTGCCTGGAGTGTTCAGACCTCTACGGGGCAGTACTTC.

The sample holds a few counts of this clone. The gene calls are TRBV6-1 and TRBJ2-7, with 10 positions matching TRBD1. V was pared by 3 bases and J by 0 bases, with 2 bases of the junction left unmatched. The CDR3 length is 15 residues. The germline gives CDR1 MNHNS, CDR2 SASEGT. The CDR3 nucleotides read TGTGCCAGCAGTGAGGGACAGGGGCCCTCCTACGAGCAGTACTTC. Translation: CASSEGQGPSYEQYF.